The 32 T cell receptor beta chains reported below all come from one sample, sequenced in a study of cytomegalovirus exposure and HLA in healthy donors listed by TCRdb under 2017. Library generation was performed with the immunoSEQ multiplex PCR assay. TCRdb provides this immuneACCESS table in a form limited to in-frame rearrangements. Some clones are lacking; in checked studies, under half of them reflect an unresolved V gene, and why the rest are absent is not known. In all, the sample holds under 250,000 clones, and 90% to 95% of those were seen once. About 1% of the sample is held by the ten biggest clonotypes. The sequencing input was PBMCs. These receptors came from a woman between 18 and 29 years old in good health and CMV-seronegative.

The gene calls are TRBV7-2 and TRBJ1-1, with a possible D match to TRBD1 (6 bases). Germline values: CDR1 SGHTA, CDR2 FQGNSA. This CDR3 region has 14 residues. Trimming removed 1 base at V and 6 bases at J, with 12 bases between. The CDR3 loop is CASSLGAGEPEAFF. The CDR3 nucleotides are TGTGCCAGCAGCTTAGGGGCAGGGGAACCTGAAGCTTTCTTT.

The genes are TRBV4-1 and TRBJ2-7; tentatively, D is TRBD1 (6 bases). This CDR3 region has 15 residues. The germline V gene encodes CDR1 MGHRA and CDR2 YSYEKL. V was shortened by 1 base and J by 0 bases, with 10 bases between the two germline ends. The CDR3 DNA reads TGCGCCAGCAGCCAAGGGACAGAGAGCTCCTACGAGCAGTACTTC. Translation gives CASSQGTESSYEQYF.

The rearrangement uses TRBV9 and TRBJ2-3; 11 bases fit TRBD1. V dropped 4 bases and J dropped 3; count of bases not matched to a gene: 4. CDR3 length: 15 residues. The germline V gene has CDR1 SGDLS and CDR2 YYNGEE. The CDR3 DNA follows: TGTGCCAGCAGCCCCGGGACAGGGGGGACAGATACGCAGTATTTT. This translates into CASSPGTGGTDTQYF.

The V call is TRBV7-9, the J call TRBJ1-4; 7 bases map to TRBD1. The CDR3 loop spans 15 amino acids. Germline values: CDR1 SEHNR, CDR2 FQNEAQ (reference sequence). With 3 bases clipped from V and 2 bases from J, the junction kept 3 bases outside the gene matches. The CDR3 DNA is TGTGCCAGCAGCTTCTACAGGGGCACTAATGAAAAACTGTTTTTT. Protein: CASSFYRGTNEKLFF.

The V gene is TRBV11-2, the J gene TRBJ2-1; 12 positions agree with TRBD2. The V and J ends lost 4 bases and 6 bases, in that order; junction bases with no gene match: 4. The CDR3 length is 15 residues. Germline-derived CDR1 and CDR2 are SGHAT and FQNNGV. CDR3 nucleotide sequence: TGTGCCAGCAGCTCAACTAGCGGGAGGCCCAATGAGCAGTTCTTC. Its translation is CASSSTSGRPNEQFF.

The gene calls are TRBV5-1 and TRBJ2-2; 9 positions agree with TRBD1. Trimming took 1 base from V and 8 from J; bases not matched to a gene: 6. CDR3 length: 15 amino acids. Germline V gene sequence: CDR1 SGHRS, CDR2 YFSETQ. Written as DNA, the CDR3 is TGCGCCAGCAGCTTGTGGGACAGGGAACGGGGGGAGCTGTTTTTT. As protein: CASSLWDRERGELFF.

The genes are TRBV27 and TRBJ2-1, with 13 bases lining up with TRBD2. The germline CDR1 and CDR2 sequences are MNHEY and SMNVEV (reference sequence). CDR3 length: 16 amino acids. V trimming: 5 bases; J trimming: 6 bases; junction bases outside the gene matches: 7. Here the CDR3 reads CASSVRLAGGLNEQFF. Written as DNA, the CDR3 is TGTGCCAGCAGTGTTAGACTAGCGGGAGGTCTCAATGAGCAGTTCTTC.

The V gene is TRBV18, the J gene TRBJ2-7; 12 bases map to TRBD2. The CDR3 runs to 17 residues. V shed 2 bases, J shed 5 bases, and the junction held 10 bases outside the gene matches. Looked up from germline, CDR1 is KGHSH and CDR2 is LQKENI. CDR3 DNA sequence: TGTGCCAGCTCACCAGGACTAGCGGGACTAGTAGCCCACGAGCAGTACTTC. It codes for CASSPGLAGLVAHEQYF.

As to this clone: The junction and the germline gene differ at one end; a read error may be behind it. The DNA of the CDR3 is TGTGCTAGCAGCCAGGGGCTGGGCGAACCCCAGCATTTT. Residues: CASSQGLGEPQHF. The chain recombines TRBV7-7 with TRBJ1-5, with D perhaps TRBD1 (6 bases). This CDR3 comprises 13 residues. The germline CDR1 and CDR2 sequences are SSHAT and FNYEAQ (reference sequence).

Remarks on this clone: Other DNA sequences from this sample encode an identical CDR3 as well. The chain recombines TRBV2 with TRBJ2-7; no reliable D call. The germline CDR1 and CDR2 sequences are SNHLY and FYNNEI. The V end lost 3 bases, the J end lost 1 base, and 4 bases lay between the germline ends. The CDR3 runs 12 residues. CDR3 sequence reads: CASSDLSYEQYF. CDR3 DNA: TGTGCCAGCAGTGATCTTTCCTACGAGCAGTACTTC.

The CDR3 protein is CASSGGLASQETQYF. The CDR3 DNA sequence: TGTGCCAGCAGCGGCGGACTAGCGTCCCAAGAGACCCAGTACTTC. V gene TRBV9 combines with J gene TRBJ2-5, with 9 bases matching TRBD2. Trimming took 3 bases from V and 1 from J; bases not matched to a gene: 4. The CDR3 has 15 amino acids. Germline V CDR1 and CDR2: SGDLS, YYNGEE.

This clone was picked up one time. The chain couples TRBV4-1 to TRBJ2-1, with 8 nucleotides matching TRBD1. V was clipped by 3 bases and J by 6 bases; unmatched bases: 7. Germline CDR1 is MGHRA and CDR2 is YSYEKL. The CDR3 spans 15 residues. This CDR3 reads CASSQRTGTRNEQFF. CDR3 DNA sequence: TGCGCCAGCAGCCAGAGGACAGGGACTCGCAATGAGCAGTTCTTC.

The CDR3 here is CASSPTGTSGTGELFF. The DNA for the CDR3 is TGTGCCAGCAGCCCAACCGGGACTAGCGGAACCGGGGAGCTGTTTTTT. The chain uses TRBV4-2 and TRBJ2-2; 11 bases agree with TRBD2. V shed 4 bases, J shed 5 bases, and the junction held 6 bases outside the gene matches. The germline V gene has CDR1 LGHNA and CDR2 YNFKEQ. This CDR3 contains 16 residues.

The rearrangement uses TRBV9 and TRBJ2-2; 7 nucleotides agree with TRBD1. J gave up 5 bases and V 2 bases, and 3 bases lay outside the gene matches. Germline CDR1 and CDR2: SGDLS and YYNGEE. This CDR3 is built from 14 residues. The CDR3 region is CASSVTGWTGELFF. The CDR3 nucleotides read TGTGCCAGCAGCGTGACAGGGTGGACCGGGGAGCTGTTTTTT.

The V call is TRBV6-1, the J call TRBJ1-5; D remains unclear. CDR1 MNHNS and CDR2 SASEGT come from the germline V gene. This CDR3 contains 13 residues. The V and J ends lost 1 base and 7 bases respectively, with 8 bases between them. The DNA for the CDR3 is TGTGCCAGCAGTGAAGAGACAACGCAGCCCCAGCATTTT. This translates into CASSEETTQPQHF.

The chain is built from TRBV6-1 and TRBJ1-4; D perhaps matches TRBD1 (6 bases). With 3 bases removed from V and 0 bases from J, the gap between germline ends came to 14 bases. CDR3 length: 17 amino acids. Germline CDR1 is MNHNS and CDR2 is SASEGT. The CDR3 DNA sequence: TGTGCCAGCAGTGATTGGGACATACTTGCAACTAATGAAAAACTGTTTTTT. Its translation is CASSDWDILATNEKLFF.

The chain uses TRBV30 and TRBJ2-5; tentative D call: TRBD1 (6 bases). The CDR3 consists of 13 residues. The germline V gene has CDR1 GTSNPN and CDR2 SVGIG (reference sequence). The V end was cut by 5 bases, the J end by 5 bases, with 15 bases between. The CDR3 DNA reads TGTGCCTGGGTTCAGGGTAGGGGGGAGACCCAGTACTTC. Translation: CAWVQGRGETQYF.

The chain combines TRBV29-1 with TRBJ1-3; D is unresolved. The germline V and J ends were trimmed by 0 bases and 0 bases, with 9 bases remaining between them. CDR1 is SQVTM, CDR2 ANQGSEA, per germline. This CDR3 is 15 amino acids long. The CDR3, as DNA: TGCAGCGTTGAAGATCGGGGTCTCTCTGGAAACACCATATATTTT. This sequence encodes CSVEDRGLSGNTIYF.

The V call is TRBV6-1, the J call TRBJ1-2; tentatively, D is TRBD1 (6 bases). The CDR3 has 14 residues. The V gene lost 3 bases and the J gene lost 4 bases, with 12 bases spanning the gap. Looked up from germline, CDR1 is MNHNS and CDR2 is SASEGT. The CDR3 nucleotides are TGTGCCAGCAGTGATCGCAGGGGCCCCTATGGCTACACCTTC. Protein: CASSDRRGPYGYTF.

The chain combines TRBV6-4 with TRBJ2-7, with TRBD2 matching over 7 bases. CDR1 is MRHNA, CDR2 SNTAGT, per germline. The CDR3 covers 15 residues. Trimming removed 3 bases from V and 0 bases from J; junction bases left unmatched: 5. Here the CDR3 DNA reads TGTGCCAGCAGTGAGTGGGGGGGGTCCTCCTACGAGCAGTACTTC. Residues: CASSEWGGSSYEQYF.

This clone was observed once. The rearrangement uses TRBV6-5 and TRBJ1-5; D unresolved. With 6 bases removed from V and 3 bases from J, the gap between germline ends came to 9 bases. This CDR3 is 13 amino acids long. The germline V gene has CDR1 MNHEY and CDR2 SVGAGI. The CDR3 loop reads CASRATNNQPQHF. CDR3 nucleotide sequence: TGTGCCAGCAGGGCCACGAACAATCAGCCCCAGCATTTT.

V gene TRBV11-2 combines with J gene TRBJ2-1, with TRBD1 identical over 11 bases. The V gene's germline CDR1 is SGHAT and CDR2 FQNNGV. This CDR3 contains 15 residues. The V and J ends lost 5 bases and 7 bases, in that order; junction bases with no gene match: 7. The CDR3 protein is CASSPGTGGINEQFF. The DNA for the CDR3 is TGTGCCAGCAGCCCTGGGACAGGGGGGATTAATGAGCAGTTCTTC.

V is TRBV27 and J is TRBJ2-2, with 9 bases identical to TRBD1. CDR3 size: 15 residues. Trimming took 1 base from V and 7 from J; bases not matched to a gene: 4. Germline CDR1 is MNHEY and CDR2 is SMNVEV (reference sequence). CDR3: CASSLYGTGRGELFF. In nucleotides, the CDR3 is TGTGCCAGCAGTTTATATGGGACAGGGCGCGGGGAGCTGTTTTTT.

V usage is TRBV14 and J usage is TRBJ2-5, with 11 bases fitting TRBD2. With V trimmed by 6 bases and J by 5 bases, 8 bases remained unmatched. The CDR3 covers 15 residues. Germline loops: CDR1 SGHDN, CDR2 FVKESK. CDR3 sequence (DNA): TGTGCCAGCAGTCCGGGACTAGCGGTACGGGAGACCCAGTACTTC. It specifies CASSPGLAVRETQYF.

CDR3 amino acids: CASSRELFF. In DNA form, the CDR3 reads TGTGCCAGCAGCCGTGAACTGTTTTTT. The rearrangement uses TRBV9 and TRBJ1-4; D gene ambiguous. V lost 4 bases to trimming and J lost 12 bases, with 4 bases between them. The CDR3 runs to 9 residues. The V gene's germline CDR1 is SGDLS and CDR2 YYNGEE.

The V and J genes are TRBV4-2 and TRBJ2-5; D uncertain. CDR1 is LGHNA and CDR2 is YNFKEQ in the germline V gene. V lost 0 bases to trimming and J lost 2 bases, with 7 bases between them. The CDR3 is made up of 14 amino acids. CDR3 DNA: TGTGCCAGCAGCCAAGATGAGTATCAAGAGACCCAGTACTTC. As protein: CASSQDEYQETQYF.

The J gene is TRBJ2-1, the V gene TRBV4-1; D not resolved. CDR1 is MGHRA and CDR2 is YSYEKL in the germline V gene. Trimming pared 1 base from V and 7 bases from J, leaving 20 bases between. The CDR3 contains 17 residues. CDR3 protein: CASSQGGSQPPANEQFF. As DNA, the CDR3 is TGCGCCAGCAGCCAAGGCGGATCTCAACCCCCAGCAAATGAGCAGTTCTTC.

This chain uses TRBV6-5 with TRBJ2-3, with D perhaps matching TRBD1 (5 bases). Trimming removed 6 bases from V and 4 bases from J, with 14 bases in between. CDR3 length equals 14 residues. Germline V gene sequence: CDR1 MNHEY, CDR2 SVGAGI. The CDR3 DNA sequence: TGTGCCAGCAGCAACACAGGAAGGGCAGATACGCAGTATTTT. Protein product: CASSNTGRADTQYF.

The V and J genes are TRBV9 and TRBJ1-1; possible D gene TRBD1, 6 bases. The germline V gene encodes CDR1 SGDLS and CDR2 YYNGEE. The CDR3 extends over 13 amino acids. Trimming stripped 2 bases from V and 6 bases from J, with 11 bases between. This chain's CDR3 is CASSVETGSEAFF. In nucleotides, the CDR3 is TGTGCCAGCAGCGTGGAAACAGGGTCTGAAGCTTTCTTT. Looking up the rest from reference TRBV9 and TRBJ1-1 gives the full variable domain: DSGVTQTPKHLITATGQRVTLRCSPRSGDLSVYWYQQSLDQGLQFLIQYYNGEERAKGNILERFSAQQFPDLHSELNLSSLELGDSALYFCASSVETGSEAFFGQGTRLTVV.

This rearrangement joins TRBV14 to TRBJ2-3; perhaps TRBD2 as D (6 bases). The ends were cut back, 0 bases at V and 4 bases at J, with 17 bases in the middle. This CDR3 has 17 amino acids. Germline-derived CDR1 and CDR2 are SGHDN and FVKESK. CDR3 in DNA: TGTGCCAGCAGCCAAGAATTACCCGGGAGACGGTCAGATACGCAGTATTTT. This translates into CASSQELPGRRSDTQYF. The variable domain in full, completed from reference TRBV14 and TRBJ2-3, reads EAGVTQFPSHSVIEKGQTVTLRCDPISGHDNLYWYRRVMGKEIKFLLHFVKESKQDESGMPNNRFLAERTGGTYSTLKVQPAELEDSGVYFCASSQELPGRRSDTQYFGPGTRLTVL.

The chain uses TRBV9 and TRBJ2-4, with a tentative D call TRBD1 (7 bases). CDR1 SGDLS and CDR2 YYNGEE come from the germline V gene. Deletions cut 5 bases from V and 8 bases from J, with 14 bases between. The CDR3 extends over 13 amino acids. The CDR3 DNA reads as TGTGCCAGCAGAGGGCAGGGGGAGGACATTCAGTACTTC. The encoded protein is CASRGQGEDIQYF.

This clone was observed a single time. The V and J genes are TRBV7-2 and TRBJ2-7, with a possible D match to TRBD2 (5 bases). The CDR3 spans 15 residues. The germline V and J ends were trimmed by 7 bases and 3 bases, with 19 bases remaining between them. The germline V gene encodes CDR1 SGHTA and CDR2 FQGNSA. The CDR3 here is CASTFSGPSHYEQYF. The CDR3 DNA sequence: TGTGCCAGCACCTTCAGCGGCCCATCCCACTACGAGCAGTACTTC.